This T cell receptor (beta chain) comes out of a study of cytomegalovirus exposure and HLA in healthy donors. 13 Jbeta primers and 60 Vbeta primers were used for the PCR. Profiling relied on immunoSEQ multiplex PCR, and the TCRdb table lists in-frame clones only, not all of them. The sample contains about 120,000 clones, around 64% of which appear only once. Germline CDR1 reads SQVTM; CDR2 reads ANQGSEA. The V segment lost 6 bases and the J segment 3 bases; nucleotides outside the gene matches: 1. The CDR3 runs to 12 residues. The chain joins TRBV29-1 to TRBJ1-3, with 8 bases lining up with TRBD1. Sequencing was carried out using PBMCs. This TCR came from a man aged 25-45 years in good health and CMV-seropositive. The CDR3 sequence is CSVDRGGNTIYF. The DNA for the CDR3 is TGCAGCGTAGACAGGGGTGGAAACACCATATATTTT.